This entry describes one T cell receptor beta chain. Its antigen remains unknown. The naive CD8 population came from CD45RO-negative cells selected for CCR7, without terminally differentiated effector memory CD45RA+ cells. This record belongs to a study of shared clonotypes between healthy human individuals. Study-wide background: Donors were two women and a few men aged 18 to 49. Regarding the study as a whole: Clonotypes not shared had lower generation probabilities than those common to all four donors.

Per the original methods: With immunoSEQ giving junction-only sequences and no quality scores, filtering differed. Data came from immunoSEQ multiplex PCR; TCRdb stores just in-frame clones and leaves some out. V, J and clone size are those of that table, while D and trimming were read from the DNA. The repertoire includes around 1,900,000 clones, around 93% of them detected once, and around 1.7% sits in the top ten. The clonotype comes from a man aged 18-30 years in good health. Some clones in this sample may be carry-over from other donors' samples. The specimen sequenced was naive CD8+ T cells from PBMCs.

The CDR3 bases are TGTGCCAGCAGCTTGGCGGGGGCGCACGAGACCCAGTACTTC. Protein: CASSLAGAHETQYF. V gene TRBV5-6 combines with J gene TRBJ2-5; the D call may be TRBD1 or TRBD2 (6 bases each). Germline V gene data show CDR1 as SGHDT and CDR2 as YYEEEE. CDR3 length: 14 amino acids. Trimming took 0 bases from V and 5 from J, leaving 11 bases between them.